This T cell receptor beta chain derives from a study of blood T cell repertoires in COVID-19. In the study overall: T cells, B-cell-depleted T cells, or PBMCs provided the cDNA or gDNA that served as material.

Individuals aged about 18 to 89 years were recruited from about two dozen US areas. The recovered donors of Cohort 3 showed two negative PCRs, clearance, or symptom resolution. Original data processing: Nucleated cell counts were estimated from reference gene primer amplification. The repertoire was sequenced with immunoSEQ multiplex PCR; TCRdb's copy has only in-frame clones and lacks some. From that table come the V and J calls and clone size; the DNA was used to work out D and trimming. The sample lists about 210,000 clones; roughly 90% were seen once. The CDR3 is made up of 15 amino acids. From germline, CDR1 is LNHNV and CDR2 YYDKDF (reference sequence). Between the trimmed V and J ends, which lost 0 bases and 4 bases, there was a span of 10 bases.

What was sequenced was PBMCs or T cells enriched from blood (not recorded which). The TCR originated in a woman aged 18 to 35 who had recovered from COVID-19. The chain couples TRBV15 to TRBJ1-3; D is uncertain. The CDR3 here is CATSRDRRGGNTIYF. DNA of the CDR3: TGTGCCACCAGCAGAGACAGACGAGGGGGAAACACCATATATTTT.